Listed below are T cell receptor beta chains from one sample, sequenced in a study of CD8 T cells in Susac syndrome. A single record per CDR3 protein comes from TCRdb applying MiXCR to the immunoSEQ multiplex PCR reads. The sample lists 85,000 to 130,000 distinct CDR3 sequences, roughly 95% occurring once. The specimen sequenced was CD8+ T cells from PBMCs. Every receptor here comes from a human donor with Susac syndrome. CDR3s include the opening cysteine and the closing phenylalanine or tryptophan. D genes are given only for firm matches. A clone size is listed for some rows: how often the clone was seen (once, few, many), or a class if it is expanded.

v_gene	abundance	d_gene	j_gene	len	CDR3aa	CDR3nt
TRBV29-1	NA	NA	TRBJ2-3	12	CSVELATDTQYF	TGCAGCGTTGAACTAGCCACAGATACGCAGTATTTT
TRBV20-1	NA	NA	TRBJ2-1	11	CSAVWVGEQFF	TGCAGTGCTGTCTGGGTGGGCGAGCAGTTCTTC
TRBV7-7	NA	NA	TRBJ2-2	13	CASSKGGTGELFF	TGTGCCAGCAGCAAGGGGGGGACCGGGGAGCTGTTTTTT
TRBV20-1	NA	TRBD2	TRBJ2-2	18	CSARGGSPQRANTGELFF	TGCAGTGCTAGGGGAGGGTCCCCCCAAAGGGCCAACACCGGGGAGCTGTTTTTT
TRBV9	NA	NA	TRBJ2-7	15	CASSVEGGSSYEQYF	TGTGCCAGCAGCGTAGAGGGGGGTAGCTCCTACGAGCAGTACTTC
TRBV9	NA	NA	TRBJ2-1	11	CASSGWNEQFF	TGTGCCAGCAGCGGGTGGAATGAGCAGTTCTTC
TRBV3-1	NA	NA	TRBJ2-1	15	CASSHVPPAYNEQFF	TGTGCCAGCAGCCATGTTCCGCCGGCGTACAATGAGCAGTTCTTC
TRBV18	NA	TRBD1	TRBJ1-2	14	CASSSGTEAYGYTF	TGTGCCAGCTCGTCCGGGACAGAAGCTTATGGCTACACCTTC
TRBV4-1	NA	NA	TRBJ1-1	14	CASSHLGQNTEAFF	TGCGCCAGCAGCCACTTGGGACAGAACACTGAAGCTTTCTTT
TRBV12-3/TRBV12-4	NA	TRBD2	TRBJ2-2	12	CASSLAAGELFF	TGTGCCAGCAGCCTAGCGGCGGGGGAGCTGTTTTTT
TRBV12-3/TRBV12-4	NA	NA	TRBJ1-1	12	CASSPGTSKAFF	TGTGCCAGCAGTCCTGGGACATCGAAAGCTTTCTTT
TRBV12-3/TRBV12-4	NA	TRBD2	TRBJ2-1	17	CASSWPREGSSYNEQFF	TGTGCCAGCAGTTGGCCCAGGGAGGGAAGTTCCTACAATGAGCAGTTCTTC
TRBV9	NA	TRBD2	TRBJ2-5	15	CASSPGAGVRETQYF	TGTGCCAGCAGCCCGGGCGCGGGGGTCAGAGAGACCCAGTACTTC
TRBV20-1	NA	NA	TRBJ2-2	15	CSARERDTGTGELFF	TGCAGTGCTAGGGAACGGGACACAGGCACCGGGGAGCTGTTTTTT
TRBV4-1	few	TRBD1	TRBJ2-3	16	CASSQEGTGRTDTQYF	TGCGCCAGCAGCCAAGAAGGGACAGGGAGAACAGATACGCAGTATTTT
TRBV6-5	NA	NA	TRBJ2-7	13	CATSYPPSYEQYF	TGTGCCACCTCCTATCCTCCCTCCTACGAGCAGTACTTC
TRBV7-8	once	NA	TRBJ1-2	15	CASSLGSGTNYGYTF	TGTGCCAGCAGCTTAGGTTCCGGGACTAACTATGGCTACACCTTC
TRBV9	NA	NA	TRBJ2-1	13	CASSVWGAGRPFF	TGTGCCAGCAGCGTATGGGGGGCTGGCAGACCGTTCTTC
TRBV2	once	TRBD1	TRBJ2-7	15	CASSESQGDHYEQYF	TGTGCCAGCAGTGAATCACAGGGGGACCACTACGAGCAGTACTTC
TRBV12-5	NA	NA	TRBJ1-5	15	CASGHWATTDQPQHF	TGTGCTAGTGGCCACTGGGCTACGACGGATCAGCCCCAGCATTTT
TRBV12-3/TRBV12-4	NA	TRBD2	TRBJ2-6	17	CASSRGSRQSRANVLTF	TGTGCCAGCAGTCGCGGGAGCAGACAAAGTCGGGCCAACGTCCTGACTTTC
TRBV7-9	NA	NA	TRBJ1-6	15	CASRTGAGVESPLHF	TGTGCCAGCAGGACCGGGGCAGGGGTAGAATCACCCCTCCACTTT
TRBV9	NA	TRBD2	TRBJ2-6	17	CASSGLAGGSGANVLTF	TGTGCCAGCAGCGGACTAGCGGGGGGATCTGGGGCCAACGTCCTGACTTTC
TRBV29-1	NA	NA	TRBJ1-1	12	CSVKEPNTEAFF	TGCAGCGTTAAGGAGCCGAACACTGAAGCTTTCTTT
TRBV3-1	once	NA	TRBJ2-2	15	CASSQDPFGAGELFF	TGTGCCAGCAGCCAAGATCCCTTTGGAGCCGGGGAGCTGTTTTTT
TRBV10-3	NA	NA	TRBJ2-2	14	CAIRTSEFTGELFF	TGTGCCATCAGAACGTCGGAGTTCACCGGGGAGCTGTTTTTT
TRBV11-2	NA	TRBD2	TRBJ2-1	15	CASSLGGGTNNEQFF	TGTGCCAGCAGCTTAGGCGGGGGGACGAACAATGAGCAGTTCTTC
TRBV5-6	NA	TRBD2	TRBJ2-3	14	CASSPSGEADTQYF	TGTGCCAGCAGCCCTAGCGGGGAGGCAGATACGCAGTATTTT
TRBV29-1	NA	NA	TRBJ1-4	12	CSVDGPGEKLFF	TGCAGCGTTGACGGGCCAGGGGAAAAACTGTTTTTT
TRBV29-1	NA	NA	TRBJ2-7	13	CSALTDLLYEQYF	TGCAGCGCTCTAACGGACTTACTCTACGAGCAGTACTTC
TRBV5-4	NA	NA	TRBJ1-3	17	CASSLRGWEPSGNTIYF	TGTGCCAGCAGCTTGAGGGGATGGGAACCCTCTGGAAACACCATATATTTT
TRBV29-1	NA	TRBD1	TRBJ2-5	12	CSVVGQGETQYF	TGCAGCGTAGTAGGACAGGGAGAGACCCAGTACTTC
TRBV29-1	NA	NA	TRBJ1-1	14	CSVEDRQVNTEAFF	TGCAGCGTTGAAGATCGGCAGGTCAACACTGAAGCTTTCTTT
TRBV29-1	NA	NA	TRBJ2-5	12	CSVGTSQETQYF	TGCAGCGTTGGTACTAGCCAAGAGACCCAGTACTTC
TRBV5-4	once	NA	TRBJ1-1	15	CASSLRREMNTEAFF	TGTGCCAGCAGCTTGAGGAGGGAAATGAACACTGAAGCTTTCTTT
TRBV7-9	NA	TRBD1	TRBJ2-2	16	CASSSGGQANTGELFF	TGTGCCAGCAGCTCCGGAGGACAGGCTAACACCGGGGAGCTGTTTTTT
TRBV27	NA	TRBD2	TRBJ2-5	17	CASSPRAAGGSLGTQYF	TGTGCCAGCAGTCCGCGGGCAGCGGGGGGATCCTTAGGGACCCAGTACTTC
TRBV20-1	once	NA	TRBJ2-2	14	CSARDIRGAGELFF	TGCAGTGCTAGAGATATTAGGGGTGCCGGGGAGCTGTTTTTT
TRBV9	NA	NA	TRBJ1-1	14	CASSAFLGNTEAFF	TGTGCCAGCAGCGCCTTTTTGGGGAACACTGAAGCTTTCTTT
TRBV5-4	NA	TRBD2	TRBJ2-5	12	CASSFPSGVLYF	TGTGCCAGCAGTTTTCCGAGCGGGGTTCTGTACTTC
TRBV9	NA	TRBD1	TRBJ1-2	14	CASEPTGEGDGYTF	TGTGCCAGCGAACCGACAGGGGAGGGGGATGGCTACACCTTC
TRBV5-6	NA	NA	TRBJ2-7	11	CASSLEYEQYF	TGTGCCAGCAGCTTGGAGTACGAGCAGTACTTC
TRBV9	NA	NA	TRBJ2-7	14	CASSVDGFPYEQYF	TGTGCCAGCAGCGTAGACGGGTTCCCCTACGAGCAGTACTTC
TRBV25-1	NA	TRBD1	TRBJ2-3	16	CASSVGQGEFTDTQYF	TGTGCCAGCAGTGTAGGACAGGGGGAGTTCACAGATACGCAGTATTTT
TRBV20-1	NA	NA	TRBJ2-2	14	CSAPLGGLDGELFF	TGCAGTGCTCCTCTAGGGGGGCTCGACGGGGAGCTGTTTTTT
TRBV25-1	NA	NA	TRBJ2-1	12	CASSVGMNEQFF	TGTGCCAGCAGTGTGGGGATGAATGAGCAGTTCTTC
TRBV7-2	NA	NA	TRBJ1-2	16	CASSPYRTEGHYGYTF	TGTGCCAGCAGCCCATACCGGACAGAAGGACACTATGGCTACACCTTC
TRBV5-4	NA	NA	TRBJ2-1	12	CASSLGGQPQFF	TGTGCCAGCAGCTTGGGAGGGCAACCGCAGTTCTTC
TRBV27	NA	TRBD1	TRBJ2-3	17	CASSPIPTGEGTDTQYF	TGTGCCAGCAGTCCAATACCGACAGGGGAAGGGACAGATACGCAGTATTTT
TRBV29-1	NA	NA	TRBJ1-4	16	CSVEDHAGGAREKLFF	TGCAGCGTTGAGGATCATGCGGGAGGGGCTCGTGAAAAACTGTTTTTT
TRBV9	NA	TRBD2	TRBJ2-1	16	CASSEPSGLSNNEQFF	TGTGCCAGCAGCGAACCGTCGGGACTATCCAACAATGAGCAGTTCTTC
TRBV5-6	NA	NA	TRBJ1-3	14	CASSLTSSGNTIYF	TGTGCCAGCAGCTTAACGTCCTCTGGAAACACCATATATTTT
TRBV27	NA	TRBD1	TRBJ1-5	14	CASRRGPPNQPQHF	TGTGCCAGCAGGAGGGGGCCCCCCAATCAGCCCCAGCATTTT